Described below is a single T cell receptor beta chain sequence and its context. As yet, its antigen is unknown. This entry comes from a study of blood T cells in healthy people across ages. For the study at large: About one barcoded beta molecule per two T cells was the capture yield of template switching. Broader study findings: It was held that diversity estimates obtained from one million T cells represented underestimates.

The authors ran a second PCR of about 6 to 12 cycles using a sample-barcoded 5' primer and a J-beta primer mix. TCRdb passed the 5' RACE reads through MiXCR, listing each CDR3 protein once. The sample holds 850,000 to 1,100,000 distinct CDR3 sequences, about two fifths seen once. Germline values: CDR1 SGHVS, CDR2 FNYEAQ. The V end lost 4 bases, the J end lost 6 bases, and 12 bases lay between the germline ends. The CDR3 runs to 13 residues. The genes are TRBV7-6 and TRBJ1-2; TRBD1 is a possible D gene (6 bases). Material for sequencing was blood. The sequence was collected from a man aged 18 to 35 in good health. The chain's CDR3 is CASSYRDGDGYTF. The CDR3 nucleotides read TGTGCCAGCAGCTACAGGGATGGTGATGGCTACACCTTC. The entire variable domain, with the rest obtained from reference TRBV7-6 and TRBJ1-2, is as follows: GAGVSQSPRYKVTKRGQDVALRCDPISGHVSLYWYRQALGQGPEFLTYFNYEAQQDKSGLPNDRFSAERPEGSISTLTIQRTEQRDSAMYRCASSYRDGDGYTFGSGTRLTVV.